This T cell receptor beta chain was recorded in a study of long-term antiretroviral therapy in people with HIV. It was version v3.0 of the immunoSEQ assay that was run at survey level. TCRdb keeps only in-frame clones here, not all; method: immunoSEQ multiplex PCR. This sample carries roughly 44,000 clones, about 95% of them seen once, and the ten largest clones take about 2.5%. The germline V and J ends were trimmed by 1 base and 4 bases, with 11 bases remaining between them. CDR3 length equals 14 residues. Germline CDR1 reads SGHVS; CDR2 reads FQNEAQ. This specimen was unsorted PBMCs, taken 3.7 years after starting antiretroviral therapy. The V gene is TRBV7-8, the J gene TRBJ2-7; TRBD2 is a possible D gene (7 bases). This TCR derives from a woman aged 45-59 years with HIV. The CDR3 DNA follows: TGTGCCAGCAGCTTAGAGGCGGGGGCGTACGAGCAGTACTTC. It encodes CASSLEAGAYEQYF. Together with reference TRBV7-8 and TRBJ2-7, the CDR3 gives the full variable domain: GAGVSQSPRYKVAKRGQDVALRCDPISGHVSLFWYQQALGQGPEFLTYFQNEAQLDKSGLPSDRFFAERPEGSVSTLKIQRTQQEDSAVYLCASSLEAGAYEQYFGPGTRLTVT.